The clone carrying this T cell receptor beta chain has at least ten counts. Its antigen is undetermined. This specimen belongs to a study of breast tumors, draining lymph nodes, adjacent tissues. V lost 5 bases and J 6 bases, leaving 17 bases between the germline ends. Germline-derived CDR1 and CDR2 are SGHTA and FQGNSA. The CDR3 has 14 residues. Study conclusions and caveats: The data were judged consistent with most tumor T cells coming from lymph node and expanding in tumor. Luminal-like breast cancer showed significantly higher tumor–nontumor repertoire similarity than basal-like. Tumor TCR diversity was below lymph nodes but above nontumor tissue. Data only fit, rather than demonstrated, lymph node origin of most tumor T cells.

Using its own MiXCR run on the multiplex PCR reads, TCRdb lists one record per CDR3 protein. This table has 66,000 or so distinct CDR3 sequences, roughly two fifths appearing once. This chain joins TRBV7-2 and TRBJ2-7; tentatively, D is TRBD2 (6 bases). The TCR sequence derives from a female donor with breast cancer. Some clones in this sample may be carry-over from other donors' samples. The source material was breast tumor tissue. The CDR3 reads CASSTPRGEAEQYF. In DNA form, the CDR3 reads TGTGCCAGCAGCACCCCCCGCGGGGAGGCCGAGCAGTACTTC. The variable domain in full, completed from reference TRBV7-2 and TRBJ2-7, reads GAGVSQSPSNKVTEKGKDVELRCDPISGHTALYWYRQSLGQGLEFLIYFQGNSAPDKSGLPSDRFSAERTGGSVSTLTIQRTQQEDSAVYLCASSTPRGEAEQYFGPGTRLTVT.